Here is one T cell receptor beta chain with its context. The antigen is unknown. This CDR3 contains 15 residues. Germline assignment: CDR1 SGHNT and CDR2 YYREEE (reference sequence). Trimming left V 3 bases short and J 0 bases short, with 12 bases between. Using immunoSEQ multiplex PCR, the repertoire was profiled, and TCRdb retains in-frame clones only, with some absent. The repertoire holds around 67,000 clones, with about four fifths as singletons. The sample originates from a study of T cell responses to AZD1222 COVID-19 vaccine. Study results and caveats: Seropositive AZD1222 recipients at baseline numbered only six or seven. A mostly white British donor set with more females was recruited, and clonal diversity was possibly underestimated. A reported finding is that nearly half of spike-specific TCRs target unmutated variant regions.

Doses given second, at about 4 or about 12 weeks, were pooled. The sample was peripheral blood, taken 28 days after the second AZD1222 dose. The J gene is TRBJ1-1, the V gene TRBV5-4; D remains ambiguous. This receptor was obtained from an adult who received the AZD1222 COVID-19 vaccine. The CDR3 region is CASSSRPAMNTEAFF. The CDR3 DNA reads TGTGCCAGCAGCTCGCGCCCGGCCATGAACACTGAAGCTTTCTTT.